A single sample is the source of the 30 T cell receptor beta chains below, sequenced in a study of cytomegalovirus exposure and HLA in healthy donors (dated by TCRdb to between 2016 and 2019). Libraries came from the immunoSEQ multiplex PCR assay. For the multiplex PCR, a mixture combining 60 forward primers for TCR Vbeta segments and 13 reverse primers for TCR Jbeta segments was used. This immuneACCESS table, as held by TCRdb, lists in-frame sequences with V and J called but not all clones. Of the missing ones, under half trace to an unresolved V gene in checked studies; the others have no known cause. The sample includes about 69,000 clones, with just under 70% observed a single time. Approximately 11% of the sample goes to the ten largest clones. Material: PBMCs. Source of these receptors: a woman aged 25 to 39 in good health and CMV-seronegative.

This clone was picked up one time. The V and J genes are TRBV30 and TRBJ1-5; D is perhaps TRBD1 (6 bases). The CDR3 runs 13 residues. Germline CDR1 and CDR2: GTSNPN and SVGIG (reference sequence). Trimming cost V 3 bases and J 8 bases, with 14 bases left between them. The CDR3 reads CAWRRQVGEPQHF. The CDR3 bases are TGTGCCTGGAGGCGACAGGTTGGGGAGCCCCAGCATTTT.

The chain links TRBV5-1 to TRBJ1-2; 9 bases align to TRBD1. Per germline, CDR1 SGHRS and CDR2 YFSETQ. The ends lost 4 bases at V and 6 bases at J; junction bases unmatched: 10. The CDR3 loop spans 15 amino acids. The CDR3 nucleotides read TGCGCCAGCAGCAGAGGGGACAGGGAGAAGGATGGCTACACCTTC. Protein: CASSRGDREKDGYTF.

The CDR3 protein is CASAGDNSYEQYF. In nucleotides, the CDR3 is TGTGCCAGCGCGGGGGACAACTCCTACGAGCAGTACTTC. The chain recombines TRBV27 with TRBJ2-7, with a tentative D call TRBD2 (7 bases). Germline CDR1 and CDR2: MNHEY and SMNVEV (reference sequence). This CDR3 contains 13 residues. Trimming pared 8 bases from V and 0 bases from J, leaving 11 bases between.

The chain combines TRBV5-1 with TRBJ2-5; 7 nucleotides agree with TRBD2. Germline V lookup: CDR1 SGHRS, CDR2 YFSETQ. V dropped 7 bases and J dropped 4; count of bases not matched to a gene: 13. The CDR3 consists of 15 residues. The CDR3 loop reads CASHENSGFRETQYF. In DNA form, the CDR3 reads TGCGCCAGCCACGAGAATAGCGGGTTTAGAGAGACCCAGTACTTC.

This chain's CDR3 is CASSYPGGVPLHF. The CDR3 region has the DNA TGTGCCAGCAGTTACCCGGGAGGAGTCCCCCTCCACTTT. The chain uses TRBV6-5 and TRBJ1-6; no definite D call. The CDR3 spans 13 residues. The germline V gene has CDR1 MNHEY and CDR2 SVGAGI. The V gene lost 2 bases and the J gene lost 13 bases, with 12 bases spanning the gap.

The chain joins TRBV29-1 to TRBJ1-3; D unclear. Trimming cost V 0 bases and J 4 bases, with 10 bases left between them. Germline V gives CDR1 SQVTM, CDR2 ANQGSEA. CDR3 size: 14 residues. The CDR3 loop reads CSVEDETHGNTIYF. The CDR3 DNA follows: TGCAGCGTTGAAGATGAGACACACGGAAACACCATATATTTT.

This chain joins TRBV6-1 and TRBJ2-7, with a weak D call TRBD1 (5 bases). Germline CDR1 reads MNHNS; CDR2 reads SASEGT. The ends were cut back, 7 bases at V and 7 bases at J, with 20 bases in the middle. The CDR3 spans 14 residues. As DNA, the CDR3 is TGTGCCAGCAATTCAGGTGACAGTAGATGGGAGCAGTACTTC. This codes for CASNSGDSRWEQYF.

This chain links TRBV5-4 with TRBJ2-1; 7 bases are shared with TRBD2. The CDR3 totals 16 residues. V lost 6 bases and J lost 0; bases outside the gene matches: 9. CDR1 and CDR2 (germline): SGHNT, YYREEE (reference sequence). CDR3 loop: CASTLGRGTSYNEQFF. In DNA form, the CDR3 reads TGTGCCAGCACCCTTGGGCGGGGGACCTCCTACAATGAGCAGTTCTTC.

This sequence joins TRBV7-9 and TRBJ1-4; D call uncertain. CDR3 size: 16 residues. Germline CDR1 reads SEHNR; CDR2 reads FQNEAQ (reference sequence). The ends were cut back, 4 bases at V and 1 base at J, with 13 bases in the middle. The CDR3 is CASSSRVRETNEKLFF. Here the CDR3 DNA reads TGTGCCAGCAGCTCGAGGGTGAGGGAAACTAATGAAAAACTGTTTTTT.

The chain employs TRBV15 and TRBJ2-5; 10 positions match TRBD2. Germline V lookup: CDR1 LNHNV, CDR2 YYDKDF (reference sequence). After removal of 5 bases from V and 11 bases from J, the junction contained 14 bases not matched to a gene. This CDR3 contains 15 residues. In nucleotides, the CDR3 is TGTGCCACCAGCGTGGCTAGCGGGGGCCAAGGAGAGCAGTACTTC. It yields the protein CATSVASGGQGEQYF.

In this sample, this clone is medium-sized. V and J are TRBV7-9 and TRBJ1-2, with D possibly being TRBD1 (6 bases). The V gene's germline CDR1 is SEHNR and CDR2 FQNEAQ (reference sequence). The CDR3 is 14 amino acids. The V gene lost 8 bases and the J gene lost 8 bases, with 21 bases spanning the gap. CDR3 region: CASSQVESQGGYTF. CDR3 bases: TGTGCCAGCTCACAAGTGGAGTCTCAGGGGGGCTACACCTTC.

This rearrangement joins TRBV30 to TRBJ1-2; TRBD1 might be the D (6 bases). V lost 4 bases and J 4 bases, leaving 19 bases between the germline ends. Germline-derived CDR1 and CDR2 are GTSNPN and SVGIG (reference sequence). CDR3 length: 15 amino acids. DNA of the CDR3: TGTGCCTGGACTGGACAGTTTCGTGCGATCTATGGCTACACCTTC. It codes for CAWTGQFRAIYGYTF.

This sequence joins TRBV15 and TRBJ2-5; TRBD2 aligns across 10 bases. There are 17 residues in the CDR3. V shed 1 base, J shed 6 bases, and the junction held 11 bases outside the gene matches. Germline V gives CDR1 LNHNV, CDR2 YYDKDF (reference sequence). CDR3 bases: TGTGCCACCAGCAGAGTTCCGTCTAGCGGGGGTTCGAAGACCCAGTACTTC. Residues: CATSRVPSSGGSKTQYF.

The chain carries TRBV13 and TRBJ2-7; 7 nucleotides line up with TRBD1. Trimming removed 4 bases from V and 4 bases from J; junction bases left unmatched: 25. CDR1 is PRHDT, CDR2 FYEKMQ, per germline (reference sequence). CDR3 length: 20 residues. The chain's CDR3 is CASSSKSRRDEPGQSYEQYF. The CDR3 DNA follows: TGTGCCAGCAGCTCGAAGAGCCGGCGTGACGAACCGGGACAGTCATACGAGCAGTACTTC.

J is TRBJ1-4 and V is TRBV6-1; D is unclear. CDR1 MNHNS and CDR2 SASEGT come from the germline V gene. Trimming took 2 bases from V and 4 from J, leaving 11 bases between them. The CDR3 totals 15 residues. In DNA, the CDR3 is TGTGCCAGCAGTGAAACACGCGGGCTTAATGAAAAACTGTTTTTT. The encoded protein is CASSETRGLNEKLFF.

The CDR3 loop reads CASSVTGLSYNSPLHF. CDR3 nucleotides: TGTGCCAGCAGCGTAACAGGCCTTAGCTATAATTCACCCCTCCACTTT. V is TRBV9 and J is TRBJ1-6; a weak D match, TRBD1 (5 bases). Germline CDR1 is SGDLS and CDR2 is YYNGEE. Trimming cost V 1 base and J 3 bases, with 11 bases left between them. The CDR3 is 16 amino acids.

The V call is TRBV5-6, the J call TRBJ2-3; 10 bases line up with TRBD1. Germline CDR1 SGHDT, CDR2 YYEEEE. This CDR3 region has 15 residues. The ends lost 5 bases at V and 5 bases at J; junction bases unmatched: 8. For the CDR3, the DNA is TGTGCCAGCAGTTCGGACAGGGGGAAAATAGATACGCAGTATTTT. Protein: CASSSDRGKIDTQYF.

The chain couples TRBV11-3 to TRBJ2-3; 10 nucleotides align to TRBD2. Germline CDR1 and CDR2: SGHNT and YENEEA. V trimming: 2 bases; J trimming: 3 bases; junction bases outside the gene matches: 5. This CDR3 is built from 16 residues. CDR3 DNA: TGTGCCAGCAGCTTACACAGCGGGGGGGGAACAGATACGCAGTATTTT. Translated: CASSLHSGGGTDTQYF.

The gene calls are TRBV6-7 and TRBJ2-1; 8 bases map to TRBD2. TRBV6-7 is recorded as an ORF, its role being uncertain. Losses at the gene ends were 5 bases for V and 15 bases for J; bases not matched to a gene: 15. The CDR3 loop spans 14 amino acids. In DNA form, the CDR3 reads TGTGCCAGCAGTCTAGGGGAGGCCGGGGGGGCGTGGTTCTTC. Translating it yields CASSLGEAGGAWFF.

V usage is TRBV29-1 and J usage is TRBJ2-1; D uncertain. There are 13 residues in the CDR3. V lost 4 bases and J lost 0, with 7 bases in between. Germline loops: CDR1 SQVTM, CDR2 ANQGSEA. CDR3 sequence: CSVGYLSYNEQFF. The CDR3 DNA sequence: TGCAGCGTTGGTTATCTCTCCTACAATGAGCAGTTCTTC.

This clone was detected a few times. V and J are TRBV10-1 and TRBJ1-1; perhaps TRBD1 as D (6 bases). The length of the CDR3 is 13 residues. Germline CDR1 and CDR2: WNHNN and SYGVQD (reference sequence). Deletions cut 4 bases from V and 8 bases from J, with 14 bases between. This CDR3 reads CASSAKQGLEAFF. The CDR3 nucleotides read TGCGCCAGCAGTGCGAAACAGGGCCTCGAAGCTTTCTTT.

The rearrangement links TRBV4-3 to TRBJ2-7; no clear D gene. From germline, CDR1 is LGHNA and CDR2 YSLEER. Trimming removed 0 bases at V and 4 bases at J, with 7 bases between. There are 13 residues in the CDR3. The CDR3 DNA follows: TGCGCCAGCAGCCAAGATCAAGCGTACGAGCAGTACTTC. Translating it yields CASSQDQAYEQYF.

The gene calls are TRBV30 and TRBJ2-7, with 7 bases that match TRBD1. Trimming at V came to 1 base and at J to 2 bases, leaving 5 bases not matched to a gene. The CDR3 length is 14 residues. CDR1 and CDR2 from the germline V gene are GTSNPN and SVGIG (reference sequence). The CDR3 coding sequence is TGTGCCTGGAGTGCCCCCACAGGGGCCTACGAGCAGTACTTC. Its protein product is CAWSAPTGAYEQYF.

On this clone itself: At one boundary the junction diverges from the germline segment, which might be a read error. The CDR3 loop is CASSQTEHLPF. The CDR3 coding sequence is TGCGCCAGCAGTCAAACAGAGCATCTTCCCTTT. The chain employs TRBV23-1 and TRBJ1-1; D is ambiguous. TRBV23-1 falls under the ORF class, with uncertain function. The CDR3 is 11 amino acids.

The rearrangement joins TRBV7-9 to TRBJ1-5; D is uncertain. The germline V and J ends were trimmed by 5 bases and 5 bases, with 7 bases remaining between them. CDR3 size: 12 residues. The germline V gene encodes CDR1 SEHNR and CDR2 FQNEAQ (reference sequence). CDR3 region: CASSLGDQPQHF. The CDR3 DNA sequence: TGTGCCAGCAGCCTCGGGGATCAGCCCCAGCATTTT.

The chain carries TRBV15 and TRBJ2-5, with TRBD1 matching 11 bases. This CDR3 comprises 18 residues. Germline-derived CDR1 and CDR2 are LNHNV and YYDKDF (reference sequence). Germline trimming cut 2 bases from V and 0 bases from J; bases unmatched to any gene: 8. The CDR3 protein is CATSRPRTGGPDQETQYF. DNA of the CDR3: TGTGCCACCAGCAGACCGCGGACAGGGGGCCCCGACCAAGAGACCCAGTACTTC.

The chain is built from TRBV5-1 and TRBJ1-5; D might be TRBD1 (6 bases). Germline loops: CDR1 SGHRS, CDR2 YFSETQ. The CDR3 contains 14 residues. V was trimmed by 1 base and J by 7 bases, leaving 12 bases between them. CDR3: CASSLSGAGQPQHF. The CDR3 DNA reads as TGCGCCAGCAGCTTGTCAGGGGCAGGACAGCCCCAGCATTTT. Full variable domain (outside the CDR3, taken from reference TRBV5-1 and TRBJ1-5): KAGVTQTPRYLIKTRGQQVTLSCSPISGHRSVSWYQQTPGQGLQFLFEYFSETQRNKGNFPGRFSGRQFSNSRSEMNVSTLELGDSALYLCASSLSGAGQPQHFGDGTRLSIL.

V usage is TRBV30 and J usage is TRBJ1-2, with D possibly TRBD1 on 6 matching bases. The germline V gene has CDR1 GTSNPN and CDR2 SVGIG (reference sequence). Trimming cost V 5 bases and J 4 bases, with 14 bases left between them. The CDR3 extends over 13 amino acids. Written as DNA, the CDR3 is TGTGCCTGGGCGCTTCAGGGGCCCTATGGCTACACCTTC. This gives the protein CAWALQGPYGYTF.

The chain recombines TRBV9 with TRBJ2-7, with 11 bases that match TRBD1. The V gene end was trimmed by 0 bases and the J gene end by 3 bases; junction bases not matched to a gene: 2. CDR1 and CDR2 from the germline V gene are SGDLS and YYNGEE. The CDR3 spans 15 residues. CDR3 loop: CASSVGGQGDYEQYF. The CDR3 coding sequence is TGTGCCAGCAGCGTAGGGGGACAGGGGGACTACGAGCAGTACTTC.

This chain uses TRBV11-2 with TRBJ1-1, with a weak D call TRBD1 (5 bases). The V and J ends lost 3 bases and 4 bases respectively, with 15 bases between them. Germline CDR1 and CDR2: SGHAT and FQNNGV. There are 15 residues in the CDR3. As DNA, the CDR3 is TGTGCCAGCAGCTTGGGTAATACAGGTTTCACTGAAGCTTTCTTT. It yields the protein CASSLGNTGFTEAFF. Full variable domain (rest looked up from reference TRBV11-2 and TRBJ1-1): EAGVAQSPRYKIIEKRQSVAFWCNPISGHATLYWYQQILGQGPKLLIQFQNNGVVDDSQLPKDRFSAERLKGVDSTLKIQPAKLEDSAVYLCASSLGNTGFTEAFFGQGTRLTVV.